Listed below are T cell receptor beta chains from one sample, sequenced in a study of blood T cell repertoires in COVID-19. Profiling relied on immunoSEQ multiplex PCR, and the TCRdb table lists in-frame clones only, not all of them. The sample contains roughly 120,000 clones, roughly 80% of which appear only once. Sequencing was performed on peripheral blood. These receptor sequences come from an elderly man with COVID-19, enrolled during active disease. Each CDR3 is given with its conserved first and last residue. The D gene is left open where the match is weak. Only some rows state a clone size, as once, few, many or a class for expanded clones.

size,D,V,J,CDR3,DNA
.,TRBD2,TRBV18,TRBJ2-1,CASSPRTSGYNEQFF,TGTGCCAGCTCACCAAGGACTAGCGGATACAATGAGCAGTTCTTC
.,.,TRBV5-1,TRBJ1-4,CASSLALTGINEKLFF,TGCGCCAGCAGCTTGGCCCTTACAGGGATTAATGAAAAACTGTTTTTT
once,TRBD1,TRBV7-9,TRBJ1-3,CASSSGQGGGNTIYF,TGTGCCAGCAGCTCGGGACAGGGAGGTGGAAACACCATATATTTT
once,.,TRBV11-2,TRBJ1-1,CASSRQVMNTEAFF,TGTGCCAGCAGCCGCCAGGTTATGAACACTGAAGCTTTCTTT
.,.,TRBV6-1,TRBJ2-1,CASSELGTGDNEQFF,TGTGCCAGCAGTGAACTCGGGACTGGGGACAATGAGCAGTTCTTC
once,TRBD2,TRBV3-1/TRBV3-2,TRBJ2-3,CASSQSPGTSVADTQYF,TGTGCCAGCAGCCAATCCCCTGGGACTAGCGTGGCAGATACGCAGTATTTT
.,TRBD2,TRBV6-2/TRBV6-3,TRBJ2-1,CASSRLAPDNEQFF,TGTGCCAGCAGTCGACTAGCGCCTGACAATGAGCAGTTCTTC
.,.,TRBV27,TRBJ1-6,CASRSTRSYNSPLHF,TGTGCCAGCAGATCGACAAGAAGTTATAATTCACCCCTCCACTTT
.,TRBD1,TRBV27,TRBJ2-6,CASSQGQGARGANVLTF,TGTGCCAGCAGTCAGGGACAGGGGGCAAGAGGGGCCAACGTCCTGACTTTC
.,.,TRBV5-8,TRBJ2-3,CASSLGLGLDTQYF,TGTGCCAGCAGCTTAGGACTTGGCCTCGATACGCAGTATTTT
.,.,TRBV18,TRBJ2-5,CASSPPQAARAGGTQYF,TGTGCCAGCTCACCACCGCAGGCAGCCCGGGCCGGGGGGACCCAGTACTTC
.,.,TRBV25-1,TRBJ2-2,CASSPFGTAGTGELFF,TGTGCCAGCAGTCCTTTTGGGACGGCGGGGACCGGGGAGCTGTTTTTT
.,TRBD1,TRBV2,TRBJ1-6,CASSSRTGRGANNSPLHF,TGTGCCAGCAGTTCTCGGACAGGGAGAGGGGCCAATAATTCACCCCTCCACTTT
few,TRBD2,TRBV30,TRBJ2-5,CARETSVGETQYF,TGTGCCCGGGAGACTAGCGTTGGGGAGACCCAGTACTTC
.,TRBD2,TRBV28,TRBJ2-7,CASSPGTSASYEQYF,TGTGCCAGCAGTCCCGGGACTAGCGCTTCCTACGAGCAGTACTTC
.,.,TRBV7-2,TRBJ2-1,CASSLDGSPYNEQFF,TGTGCCAGCAGCTTAGACGGGAGTCCTTACAATGAGCAGTTCTTC
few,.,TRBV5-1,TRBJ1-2,CASSPGPGEGRSYTF,TGCGCCAGCAGCCCAGGCCCAGGGGAAGGTCGGAGCTACACCTTC